This T cell receptor (beta chain) originates from a study of T cells and Merkel cell carcinoma outcomes. Study-level points and caveats: Reportedly, T-cell repertoire with density predicts Merkel cell carcinoma outcomes.

Concerning this clone: Its specificity is unknown.

The repertoire was sequenced with immunoSEQ multiplex PCR; TCRdb's copy has only in-frame clones and lacks some. The repertoire has 15,000 to 17,000 clones, about nine tenths of them found once; the top ten carry under 8%. Trimming at V came to 6 bases and at J to 3 bases, leaving 3 bases not matched to a gene. The CDR3 has 13 amino acids. From germline, CDR1 is MNHEY and CDR2 SVGAGI. Sequenced material: tumor tissue from Merkel cell carcinoma. V is TRBV6-5 and J is TRBJ1-2; 8 bases agree with TRBD1. This clonotype was obtained from a human donor with Merkel cell carcinoma. CDR3 in amino acids: CASSGQGDYGYTF. CDR3 sequence (DNA): TGTGCCAGCAGCGGACAGGGAGACTATGGCTACACCTTC.